Following are 20 T cell receptor beta chains from one sample sequenced in a study of CD4+ T cells in melanoma. Clones were read by immunoSEQ multiplex PCR, and TCRdb kept only the in-frame ones, dropping some. Of over 130,000 clones listed, about 90% are singletons. The receptor set was obtained from a human donor with melanoma.

This rearrangement joins TRBV5-1 to TRBJ2-3; 7 bases map to TRBD2. This CDR3 is built from 16 residues. CDR1 and CDR2 from the germline V gene are SGHRS and YFSETQ. Unmatched junction bases numbered 11, after V lost 7 bases and J lost 0 bases. DNA of the CDR3: TGCGCCAGCGGCACTGAGCGGGGAACTAGCACAGATACGCAGTATTTT. It yields the protein CASGTERGTSTDTQYF.

This clone has just one count. The chain couples TRBV30 to TRBJ2-4, with TRBD2 identical over 7 bases. J lost 2 bases, V lost 2 bases, and 9 bases had no gene match. The CDR3 runs to 16 residues. Per the germline V gene, CDR1 is GTSNPN and CDR2 is SVGIG (reference sequence). The CDR3, as DNA: TGTGCCTGGAGTAGCCCACGGGGGGTTACCAAAAACATTCAGTACTTC. Translating it yields CAWSSPRGVTKNIQYF.

This clone appeared a single time. The rearrangement links TRBV5-1 to TRBJ2-7, with D possibly TRBD1 on 5 matching bases. V was shortened by 1 base and J by 3 bases, with 8 bases between the two germline ends. The CDR3 length is 13 residues. Germline assignment: CDR1 SGHRS and CDR2 YFSETQ. The CDR3 bases are TGCGCCAGCAGCTTGAATCAGGGCTACGAGCAGTACTTC. Translating gives CASSLNQGYEQYF. Combining the CDR3 with reference TRBV5-1 and TRBJ2-7 gives the whole variable domain KAGVTQTPRYLIKTRGQQVTLSCSPISGHRSVSWYQQTPGQGLQFLFEYFSETQRNKGNFPGRFSGRQFSNSRSEMNVSTLELGDSALYLCASSLNQGYEQYFGPGTRLTVT.

The chain uses TRBV14 and TRBJ2-1; 9 bases are a match to TRBD2. Germline lookup yields CDR1 SGHDN and CDR2 FVKESK. The CDR3 spans 15 residues. The ends lost 1 base at V and 6 bases at J; junction bases unmatched: 4. The CDR3 bases are TGTGCCAGCAGCCAAGTTGCGGGGGGGCCCAATGAGCAGTTCTTC. It yields the protein CASSQVAGGPNEQFF.

The chain's CDR3 is CASSYSIGSNQPQHF. CDR3 sequence (DNA): TGTGCCAGCAGTTACTCGATCGGGAGCAATCAGCCCCAGCATTTT. V usage is TRBV6-6 and J usage is TRBJ1-5; D is uncertain. The CDR3 covers 15 residues. CDR1 is MNHNY and CDR2 is SVGAGI in the germline V gene (reference sequence). V was pared by 0 bases and J by 1 base, with 7 bases between.

The CDR3 region is CASSMSQGQETQYF. The DNA of the CDR3 is TGCGCCAGCAGCATGTCACAGGGCCAAGAGACCCAGTACTTC. The rearrangement links TRBV5-1 to TRBJ2-5; TRBD1 is a possible D gene (6 bases). The V gene's germline CDR1 is SGHRS and CDR2 YFSETQ. The V gene lost 4 bases and the J gene lost 1 base, with 11 bases spanning the gap. This CDR3 region has 14 residues.

The V and J genes are TRBV5-1 and TRBJ1-2; tentative D call: TRBD1 (6 bases). Germline V gene lookup returns CDR1 SGHRS and CDR2 YFSETQ. There are 14 residues in the CDR3. Trimming pared 0 bases from V and 6 bases from J, leaving 12 bases between. The CDR3 sequence: CASSLDRVANGYTF. The CDR3 region has the DNA TGCGCCAGCAGCTTGGACAGGGTGGCGAATGGCTACACCTTC.

The V and J genes are TRBV7-9 and TRBJ1-6; D is possibly TRBD1 (6 bases). CDR1 is SEHNR and CDR2 is FQNEAQ in the germline V gene (reference sequence). V lost 4 bases to trimming and J lost 8 bases, with 9 bases between them. The CDR3 is 13 residues long. The CDR3 nucleotides read TGTGCCAGCAGCTCCTACAGGGATTCACCCCTCCACTTT. Translation: CASSSYRDSPLHF.

This chain joins TRBV30 and TRBJ2-1; D gene ambiguous. V lost 3 bases and J 4 bases, leaving 7 bases between the germline ends. Looked up from germline, CDR1 is GTSNPN and CDR2 is SVGIG (reference sequence). The CDR3 spans 12 residues. DNA for the CDR3: TGTGCCTGGAGGGGCAGTTACAATGAGCAGTTCTTC. This translates into CAWRGSYNEQFF.

The chain combines TRBV5-1 with TRBJ1-2, with D uncertain. V was pared by 5 bases and J by 0 bases, with 11 bases between. This CDR3 is built from 14 residues. CDR1 is SGHRS, CDR2 YFSETQ, per germline. The CDR3 DNA is TGCGCCAGCAGAATCGAGGCCACTAACTATGGCTACACCTTC. Translation: CASRIEATNYGYTF.

The chain is built from TRBV5-1 and TRBJ2-5; weak D call: TRBD2 (7 bases). CDR1 and CDR2 from the germline V gene are SGHRS and YFSETQ. The germline V and J ends were trimmed by 4 bases and 5 bases, with 12 bases remaining between them. The CDR3 covers 13 residues. The CDR3 bases are TGCGCCAGCAGCACGGGGGGCGGGGAGACCCAGTACTTC. Protein product: CASSTGGGETQYF. Based on the CDR3 plus reference TRBV5-1 and TRBJ2-5, the full variable domain is KAGVTQTPRYLIKTRGQQVTLSCSPISGHRSVSWYQQTPGQGLQFLFEYFSETQRNKGNFPGRFSGRQFSNSRSEMNVSTLELGDSALYLCASSTGGGETQYFGPGTRLLVL.

In regard to this clone: The same CDR3 arises from other DNA sequences in this sample as well. The chain employs TRBV7-3 and TRBJ1-1; weak D call: TRBD1 (5 bases). The CDR3 extends over 13 amino acids. CDR1 is SGHTA, CDR2 FQGTGA, per germline. Trimming took 5 bases from V and 1 from J, leaving 8 bases between them. The CDR3 coding sequence is TGTGCCAGCAGCGGGGGAAGGAACACTGAAGCTTTCTTT. Encoded protein: CASSGGRNTEAFF.

The V and J genes are TRBV6-5 and TRBJ2-3; no definite D call. V lost 0 bases and J lost 2, with 6 bases in between. The CDR3 is made up of 14 amino acids. CDR1 is MNHEY, CDR2 SVGAGI, per germline. CDR3 DNA: TGTGCCAGCAGTTACTCCGACGACACAGATACGCAGTATTTT. Translation: CASSYSDDTDTQYF.

This clone was recorded only once. This chain joins TRBV27 and TRBJ2-7; TRBD2 matches at 15 bases. V was pared by 0 bases and J by 6 bases, with 6 bases of the junction left unmatched. The germline gives CDR1 MNHEY, CDR2 SMNVEV (reference sequence). The CDR3 runs 17 residues. CDR3 residues: CASSLSSRTSGGGEQYF. CDR3 nucleotides: TGTGCCAGCAGTTTATCGTCGCGGACTAGCGGGGGGGGCGAGCAGTACTTC.

The chain is built from TRBV9 and TRBJ2-5; D possibly corresponds to TRBD2 (6 bases). V gave up 3 bases and J gave up 5 bases, with 14 bases separating them. The germline CDR1 and CDR2 sequences are SGDLS and YYNGEE. This CDR3 has 14 amino acids. The CDR3, as DNA: TGTGCCAGCAGCGGGCTAGCGTCGGGGGAGACCCAGTACTTC. This sequence encodes CASSGLASGETQYF. Full variable domain (missing parts from reference TRBV9 and TRBJ2-5): DSGVTQTPKHLITATGQRVTLRCSPRSGDLSVYWYQQSLDQGLQFLIQYYNGEERAKGNILERFSAQQFPDLHSELNLSSLELGDSALYFCASSGLASGETQYFGPGTRLLVL.

The chain links TRBV10-1 to TRBJ2-2, with D unclear. The CDR3 length is 12 residues. The V gene lost 6 bases and the J gene lost 1 base, with 3 bases spanning the gap. Germline V lookup: CDR1 WNHNN, CDR2 SYGVQD (reference sequence). This CDR3 reads CASSKNTGELFF. DNA of the CDR3: TGCGCCAGCAGCAAGAACACCGGGGAGCTGTTTTTT.

V and J are TRBV18 and TRBJ2-7; a possible D gene is TRBD2 (5 bases). CDR1 KGHSH and CDR2 LQKENI come from the germline V gene. This CDR3 contains 16 residues. Deletions cut 1 base from V and 0 bases from J, with 13 bases between. For the CDR3, the DNA is TGTGCCAGCTCACCACTGGGAGCACAAAGCTCCTACGAGCAGTACTTC. It translates to CASSPLGAQSSYEQYF.

This chain links TRBV6-5 with TRBJ2-7; perhaps TRBD2 as D (6 bases). V shed 5 bases and J shed 3 bases, with 11 bases lying between them. This CDR3 contains 13 residues. Germline V gene sequence: CDR1 MNHEY, CDR2 SVGAGI. CDR3 residues: CASSDPTSYEQYF. CDR3 nucleotides: TGTGCCAGCAGTGACCCGACTAGCTACGAGCAGTACTTC.

The chain links TRBV5-1 to TRBJ2-2; the D is unclear. The V and J ends lost 6 bases and 3 bases respectively, with 6 bases between them. CDR1 and CDR2 from the germline V gene are SGHRS and YFSETQ. CDR3 length equals 12 residues. The CDR3 loop is CASNPDTGELFF. The CDR3 DNA reads TGCGCCAGCAATCCGGACACCGGGGAGCTGTTTTTT.

Turning to this clone: The junction differs from germline at one of its ends, possibly a read error. The CDR3 DNA is TGCGCCAGCAGGTTGGGGGAACACCTAGAGACCCAGTACTTC. Its protein is CASRLGEHLETQYF. The chain recombines TRBV5-1 with TRBJ2-5; D tentatively fits TRBD1 or TRBD2 (5 bases each). Germline V gene data show CDR1 as SGHRS and CDR2 as YFSETQ. The length of the CDR3 is 14 residues.